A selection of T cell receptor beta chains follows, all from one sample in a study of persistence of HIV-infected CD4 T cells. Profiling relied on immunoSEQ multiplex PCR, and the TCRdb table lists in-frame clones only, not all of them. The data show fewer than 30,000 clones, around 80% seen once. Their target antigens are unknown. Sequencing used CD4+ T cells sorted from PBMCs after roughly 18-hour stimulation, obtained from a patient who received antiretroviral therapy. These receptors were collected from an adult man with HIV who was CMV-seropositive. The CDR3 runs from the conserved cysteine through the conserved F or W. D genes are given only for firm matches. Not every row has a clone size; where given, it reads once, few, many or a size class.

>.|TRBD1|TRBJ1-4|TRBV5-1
TGCGCCAGCAGCTTTGCGGACAGGGGGCCAGAAAAACTGTTTTTT
CASSFADRGPEKLFF
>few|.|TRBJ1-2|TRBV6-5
TGTGCCAGCAGTTACTCTCGGATCTCCTATGGCTACACCTTC
CASSYSRISYGYTF
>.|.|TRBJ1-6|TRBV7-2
TGTGCCAGCAGCGCTGGGGGGGGGTATAATTCACCCCTCCACTTT
CASSAGGGYNSPLHF
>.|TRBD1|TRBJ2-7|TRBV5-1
TGCGCCAGCAGCTTGGCTCACGGACAGGCTTCCTACGAGCAGTACTTC
CASSLAHGQASYEQYF
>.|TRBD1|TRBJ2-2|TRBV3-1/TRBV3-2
TGTGCCAGCAGCCGGGGGGACAGGGACGGGGAGCTGTTTTTT
CASSRGDRDGELFF
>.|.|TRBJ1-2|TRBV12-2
TGTGCAAGTCGCTTAGGGGACAGGGAAGCTAACTATGGCTACACCTTC
CASRLGDREANYGYTF
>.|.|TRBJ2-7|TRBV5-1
TGCGCCAGCAGTACCGAAGGGCGGTTCGACAACGAGCAGTACTTC
CASSTEGRFDNEQYF
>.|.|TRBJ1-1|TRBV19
TGTGCCAGTAGTAAGTCCGCCGGCACTGAAGCTTTCTTT
CASSKSAGTEAFF
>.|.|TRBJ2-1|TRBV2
TGTGCCACCAAAGACAGGTCCAACGACAATGAGCAGTTCTTC
CATKDRSNDNEQFF
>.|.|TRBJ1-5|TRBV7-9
TGTGCCAGCAGCTTAGACGGGAATAGCAATCAGCCCCAGCATTTT
CASSLDGNSNQPQHF
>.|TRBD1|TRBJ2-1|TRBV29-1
TGCAGCGTTGGCCAGGGGGCCTACAATGAGCAGTTCTTC
CSVGQGAYNEQFF
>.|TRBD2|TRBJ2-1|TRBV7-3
TGTGCCAGCAGCCGACGCCGAAGGACTAGCGGGGGGGTCAATGAGCAGTTCTTC
CASSRRRRTSGGVNEQFF
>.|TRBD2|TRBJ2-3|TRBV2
TGTGCCAGCAGTGTAGTTGGGACTAGCGGGTATCCAGATACGCAGTATTTT
CASSVVGTSGYPDTQYF
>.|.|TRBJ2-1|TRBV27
TGTGCCAGCAGTTTATCTAAGGCCGGGTGGACCTACAATGAGCAGTTCTTC
CASSLSKAGWTYNEQFF
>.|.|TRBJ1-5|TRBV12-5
TGTGCTAGTGGTTTGATGATGACTACCACCAGCGATCAGCCCCAGCATTTT
CASGLMMTTTSDQPQHF
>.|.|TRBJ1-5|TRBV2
TGTGCCGGCCACAGGGAGGTTGATCAGCCCCAGCATTTT
CAGHREVDQPQHF
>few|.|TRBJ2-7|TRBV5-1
TGCGCCAGCAGCACGAGTCAGGGGTCCTACGAGCAGTACTTC
CASSTSQGSYEQYF
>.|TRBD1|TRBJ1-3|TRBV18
TGTGCCAGCTCACCTCCGGGACAGGGAACTGGAAACACCATATATTTT
CASSPPGQGTGNTIYF
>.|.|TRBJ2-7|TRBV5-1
TGCGCCAGCAGCTTGGGGCAGGGGCCTGCCTACGAGCAGTACTTC
CASSLGQGPAYEQYF
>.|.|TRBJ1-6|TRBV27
TGTGCCAGCAGTTTATCCTATAATTCACCCCTCCACTTT
CASSLSYNSPLHF
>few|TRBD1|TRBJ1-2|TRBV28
TGTGCCAGCAGTCCCACGGGACAGGGTGTAAATGGCTACACCTTC
CASSPTGQGVNGYTF
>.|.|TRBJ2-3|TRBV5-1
TGCGCCAGCAGCTTGGCCACGGTTTCCACAGATACGCAGTATTTT
CASSLATVSTDTQYF
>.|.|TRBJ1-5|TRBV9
TGTGCCAGCAGCGAGGGAGTTAGCAATCAGCCCCAGCATTTT
CASSEGVSNQPQHF
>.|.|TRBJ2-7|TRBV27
TGTGCCAGCAGTTGGGGCGGATTGGAGCAGTACTTC
CASSWGGLEQYF